Following are 27 T cell receptor beta chains from one sample sequenced in a study of CD8 T cells in Susac syndrome. RNA amounts of about 0.5 to 1 ug underwent reverse transcription with random hexamers. TCRdb passed the immunoSEQ multiplex PCR reads through MiXCR, listing each CDR3 protein once. Counted here are fewer than 70,000 distinct CDR3 sequences, over 90% occurring once; the ten biggest clones make up over 0.2%. Sequenced input: CD8+ T cells from PBMCs. These receptors all come from a human donor in good health.

The V gene is TRBV7-8, the J gene TRBJ1-2; D gene unclear. The CDR3 has 15 amino acids. CDR1 and CDR2 (germline): SGHVS, FQNEAQ. Deletions cut 5 bases from V and 3 bases from J, with 16 bases between. CDR3 nucleotide sequence: TGTGCCAGCAGCCCACCCACCTCCCCCCACTATGGCTACACCTTC. This sequence encodes CASSPPTSPHYGYTF.

The chain links TRBV9 to TRBJ2-5, with 9 bases matching TRBD2. This CDR3 has 15 amino acids. Trimming at V came to 2 bases and at J to 3 bases, leaving 5 bases not matched to a gene. Per germline, CDR1 SGDLS and CDR2 YYNGEE. The CDR3 here is CASSVVRGGEETQYF. The CDR3 nucleotides are TGTGCCAGCAGCGTGGTTCGCGGGGGGGAAGAGACCCAGTACTTC.

The DNA of the CDR3 is TGTGCCAGCAATCCCGACAGGGGGGGAACAGAGACCCAGTACTTC. This sequence encodes CASNPDRGGTETQYF. The V and J genes are TRBV6-5 and TRBJ2-5; 9 bases map to TRBD1. V was pared by 7 bases and J by 4 bases, with 10 bases of the junction left unmatched. The CDR3 totals 15 residues. Germline assignment: CDR1 MNHEY and CDR2 SVGAGI.

The J gene is TRBJ2-5, the V gene TRBV20-1; D may be TRBD1 (6 bases). The ends were cut back, 0 bases at V and 1 base at J, with 12 bases in the middle. CDR1 and CDR2 from the germline V gene are DFQATT and SNEGSKA (reference sequence). CDR3 length: 15 amino acids. This CDR3 reads CSARDYQGPQETQYF. CDR3 DNA sequence: TGCAGTGCTAGAGATTATCAGGGGCCCCAAGAGACCCAGTACTTC.

J is TRBJ1-5 and V is TRBV7-8; 8 bases map to TRBD1. Unmatched junction bases numbered 8, after V lost 5 bases and J lost 2 bases. Germline lookup yields CDR1 SGHVS and CDR2 FQNEAQ. The CDR3 has 16 residues. The CDR3 DNA sequence: TGTGCCAGCAGCCAGGCAGGACAGGGTGGCAATCAGCCCCAGCATTTT. This translates into CASSQAGQGGNQPQHF.

This sequence joins TRBV7-8 and TRBJ1-6; D unclear. Germline-derived CDR1 and CDR2 are SGHVS and FQNEAQ. Trimming left V 2 bases short and J 6 bases short, with 17 bases between. The CDR3 contains 17 residues. The CDR3 is CASSLSSGSPTNSPLHF. CDR3 sequence (DNA): TGTGCCAGCAGCTTATCGTCGGGTTCCCCCACTAATTCACCCCTCCACTTT.

DNA of the CDR3: TGTGCCAGCAGCCAGGCACTAGGGGGGCAAGAGACCCAGTACTTC. It specifies CASSQALGGQETQYF. This rearrangement joins TRBV4-2 to TRBJ2-5; D could derive from TRBD1 or TRBD2 (6 bases each). This CDR3 is 15 amino acids long. Trimming took off 3 bases at V and 2 bases at J, with 13 bases between the two ends. Germline CDR1 reads LGHNA; CDR2 reads YNFKEQ.

The chain couples TRBV20-1 to TRBJ2-7; D call uncertain. Trimming took off 3 bases at V and 1 base at J, with 10 bases between the two ends. CDR1 is DFQATT and CDR2 is SNEGSKA in the germline V gene (reference sequence). This CDR3 is built from 13 residues. The chain's CDR3 is CSASRRFSYEQYV. CDR3 nucleotides: TGCAGTGCTAGCCGACGTTTTTCCTACGAGCAGTACGTC.

The V gene is TRBV4-1, the J gene TRBJ2-5; the D gene could be TRBD1 or TRBD2 (5 bases each). Germline V gene sequence: CDR1 MGHRA, CDR2 YSYEKL. V was shortened by 0 bases and J by 1 base, with 15 bases between the two germline ends. This CDR3 contains 17 residues. The CDR3 reads CASSQDHGGAFQETQYF. The DNA for the CDR3 is TGCGCCAGCAGCCAAGATCATGGGGGAGCCTTCCAAGAGACCCAGTACTTC.

This chain uses TRBV3-1 with TRBJ2-5; D uncertain. From germline, CDR1 is LGHDT and CDR2 YNNKEL (reference sequence). The V end lost 3 bases, the J end lost 2 bases, and 7 bases lay between the germline ends. CDR3 size: 13 residues. In DNA, the CDR3 is TGTGCCAGCAGCCAGACGTATCAAGAGACCCAGTACTTC. It encodes CASSQTYQETQYF.

This clonotype was observed once. The rearrangement joins TRBV3-1 to TRBJ1-2; no firm D call. The CDR3 covers 17 residues. Germline V lookup: CDR1 LGHDT, CDR2 YNNKEL (reference sequence). V dropped 5 bases and J dropped 2 bases, with 21 bases sitting between them. CDR3 residues: CASSFREFSFLNYGYTF. CDR3 sequence (DNA): TGTGCCAGCAGCTTCCGGGAGTTTTCGTTCCTAAACTATGGCTACACCTTC.

As for this clonotype: At one end the junction does not follow the germline gene, possibly because of a read error. The chain combines TRBV3-1 with TRBJ2-7; a possible D gene is TRBD2 (6 bases). CDR1 is LGHDT, CDR2 YNNKEL, per germline (reference sequence). This CDR3 has 15 amino acids. The CDR3 protein is CASSEETSSAYEQYF. The DNA of the CDR3 is TGTGCCAGCAGCGAAGAAACTAGCAGCGCCTACGAGCAGTACTTC.

The V and J genes are TRBV19 and TRBJ2-7; unclear D gene. The CDR3 has 11 residues. Trimming shortened V by 5 bases and J by 6 bases, and 8 bases separated the two germline ends. Germline V gene data show CDR1 as LNHDA and CDR2 as SQIVND (reference sequence). DNA of the CDR3: TGTGCCAGTAGTTCCCTGGGCGAGCAGTACTTC. Translating gives CASSSLGEQYF.

This clonotype appeared once. V gene TRBV4-1 combines with J gene TRBJ2-1, with a weak D call TRBD2 (6 bases). The CDR3 totals 17 residues. Germline V gives CDR1 MGHRA, CDR2 YSYEKL. V was pared by 4 bases and J by 2 bases, with 18 bases between. The CDR3 DNA follows: TGCGCCAGCAGCCTTAGAGGCGTAGCGGACCCCTACAATGAGCAGTTCTTC. Protein product: CASSLRGVADPYNEQFF.

This clonotype was picked up one time. The chain has TRBV4-3 and TRBJ2-1, with TRBD1 matching 8 bases. V was clipped by 1 base and J by 5 bases; unmatched bases: 10. Germline values: CDR1 LGHNA, CDR2 YSLEER. This CDR3 is 17 amino acids long. DNA of the CDR3: TGCGCCAGCAGCCAAGCCCGGGCCCGGGACAGGAACAATGAGCAGTTCTTC. This sequence encodes CASSQARARDRNNEQFF.

V is TRBV27 and J is TRBJ2-2; D is possibly TRBD1 (6 bases). CDR1 is MNHEY, CDR2 SMNVEV, per germline (reference sequence). V shed 9 bases and J shed 0 bases, with 14 bases lying between them. CDR3 length: 15 amino acids. The CDR3 protein is CASSTGQTNTGELFF. The CDR3 DNA sequence: TGTGCCAGTTCGACCGGACAGACGAACACCGGGGAGCTGTTTTTT.

The V and J genes are TRBV9 and TRBJ2-2; 13 bases are a match to TRBD2. The CDR3 totals 18 residues. CDR1 is SGDLS, CDR2 YYNGEE, per germline. Trimming removed 2 bases from V and 2 bases from J; junction bases left unmatched: 6. CDR3 sequence: CASSVPTSGGTNTGELFF. Written as DNA, the CDR3 is TGTGCCAGCAGCGTTCCGACTAGCGGGGGGACCAACACCGGGGAGCTGTTTTTT.

This chain connects TRBV30 to TRBJ2-1; no definite D call. CDR1 and CDR2 (germline): GTSNPN, SVGIG (reference sequence). V was shortened by 5 bases and J by 7 bases, with 6 bases between the two germline ends. The CDR3 consists of 10 residues. The CDR3 region is CAWSSNEQFF. CDR3 nucleotides: TGTGCCTGGTCGTCGAATGAGCAGTTCTTC.

The chain recombines TRBV28 with TRBJ1-5, with 7 bases identical to TRBD1. Trimming at V came to 3 bases and at J to 6 bases, leaving 8 bases not matched to a gene. Germline V lookup: CDR1 MDHEN, CDR2 SYDVKM. The length of the CDR3 is 15 residues. The CDR3 loop is CASSFQTGPGQPQHF. CDR3 DNA sequence: TGTGCCAGCAGTTTCCAGACAGGGCCGGGTCAGCCCCAGCATTTT.

The CDR3 DNA reads as TGCAGCGTTAAGGACGGAACTAACTATGGCTACACCTTC. The encoded protein is CSVKDGTNYGYTF. The V gene is TRBV29-1, the J gene TRBJ1-2; no definite D call. The CDR3 length is 13 residues. V was cut by 5 bases and J by 0 bases, with 10 bases left in between. Germline-derived CDR1 and CDR2 are SQVTM and ANQGSEA. Full variable domain (outside the CDR3, taken from reference TRBV29-1 and TRBJ1-2): SAVISQKPSRDICQRGTSLTIQCQVDSQVTMMFWYRQQPGQSLTLIATANQGSEATYESGFVIDKFPISRPNLTFSTLTVSNMSPEDSSIYLCSVKDGTNYGYTFGSGTRLTVV.

The gene calls are TRBV19 and TRBJ2-3; D is perhaps TRBD2 (5 bases). Germline loops: CDR1 LNHDA, CDR2 SQIVND (reference sequence). The CDR3 consists of 15 residues. V lost 7 bases and J lost 2, with 16 bases in between. The CDR3 sequence is CASTPGQRITDTQYF. CDR3 in DNA: TGTGCCAGTACCCCGGGCCAGCGGATCACAGATACGCAGTATTTT.

The chain combines TRBV4-1 with TRBJ2-1; TRBD1 aligns across 7 bases. The CDR3 sequence is 14 residues long. The germline V gene encodes CDR1 MGHRA and CDR2 YSYEKL. Unmatched junction bases numbered 2, after V lost 1 base and J lost 5 bases. The chain's CDR3 is CASSQADRDNEQFF. CDR3 sequence (DNA): TGCGCCAGCAGCCAAGCAGACAGGGACAATGAGCAGTTCTTC.

The V call is TRBV7-8, the J call TRBJ2-1; D is unresolved. Trimming took off 1 base at V and 4 bases at J, with 11 bases between the two ends. The germline gives CDR1 SGHVS, CDR2 FQNEAQ. This CDR3 has 15 amino acids. In DNA, the CDR3 is TGTGCCAGCAGCTTAGAGGCAACAACGTACAATGAGCAGTTCTTC. This gives the protein CASSLEATTYNEQFF. The variable domain in full, completed from reference TRBV7-8 and TRBJ2-1, reads GAGVSQSPRYKVAKRGQDVALRCDPISGHVSLFWYQQALGQGPEFLTYFQNEAQLDKSGLPSDRFFAERPEGSVSTLKIQRTQQEDSAVYLCASSLEATTYNEQFFGPGTRLTVL.

The chain couples TRBV5-8 to TRBJ2-3, with D perhaps TRBD1 (6 bases). The CDR3 consists of 16 residues. Trimming shortened V by 2 bases and J by 0 bases, and 13 bases separated the two germline ends. Germline V gene sequence: CDR1 SGHTS, CDR2 YDEGEE. The CDR3 is CASSLAHRVSTDTQYF. Written as DNA, the CDR3 is TGTGCCAGCAGCTTAGCCCACAGGGTCAGCACAGATACGCAGTATTTT. The full variable domain, in which reference TRBV5-8 and TRBJ2-3 provide the parts outside the CDR3, is EAGVTQSPTHLIKTRGQQATLRCSPISGHTSVYWYQQALGLGLQFLLWYDEGEERNRGNFPPRFSGRQFPNYSSELNVNALELEDSALYLCASSLAHRVSTDTQYFGPGTRLTVL.

The chain links TRBV19 to TRBJ2-7; 8 bases fit TRBD1. The CDR3 is 13 amino acids. Germline trimming cut 6 bases from V and 1 base from J; bases unmatched to any gene: 2. CDR1 and CDR2 (germline): LNHDA, SQIVND (reference sequence). CDR3 sequence (DNA): TGTGCCAGTAGCCGGACAGGGTCCTACGAGCAGTACGTC. This codes for CASSRTGSYEQYV.

The chain joins TRBV18 to TRBJ2-1, with D perhaps TRBD2 (5 bases). Germline assignment: CDR1 KGHSH and CDR2 LQKENI. V lost 3 bases and J 3 bases, leaving 6 bases between the germline ends. The CDR3 extends over 13 amino acids. CDR3 in amino acids: CASSPGVYNEQFF. CDR3 DNA sequence: TGTGCCAGCTCACCGGGAGTCTACAATGAGCAGTTCTTC.

The chain combines TRBV28 with TRBJ1-1, with a possible D match to TRBD1 (5 bases). V lost 4 bases and J lost 4, with 19 bases in between. The CDR3 contains 16 residues. Germline lookup yields CDR1 MDHEN and CDR2 SYDVKM. Written as DNA, the CDR3 is TGTGCCAGCAGTTCCTCAGGGTTAGGGTCGGCCACTGAAGCTTTCTTT. Translating gives CASSSSGLGSATEAFF.